This TCR beta chain was observed in a study of T cell responses to AZD1222 COVID-19 vaccine. Note on this clone: Its antigen is not identified.

Produced via immunoSEQ multiplex PCR; TCRdb's table is partial and in-frame only. Among around 160,000 clones listed, approximately 78% were seen once. Study results and caveats: Clonal diversity may have been underestimated, and the donors were mostly white British, with more females than males. The repertoires were collected only after the peak T cell response.

The input for sequencing was peripheral blood, taken on day 0 of MenACWY control vaccination. The clonotype originates from an adult in good health.

CDR3 sequence: CASSLGQIDGYTF. In DNA form, the CDR3 reads TGTGCCAGCAGCTTGGGACAGATCGATGGCTACACCTTC. The chain has TRBV5-5 and TRBJ1-2; a possible D gene is TRBD1 (5 bases). The length of the CDR3 is 13 residues. The germline V gene encodes CDR1 SGHKS and CDR2 YYEKEE (reference sequence). The V and J ends lost 0 bases and 6 bases respectively, with 9 bases between them.